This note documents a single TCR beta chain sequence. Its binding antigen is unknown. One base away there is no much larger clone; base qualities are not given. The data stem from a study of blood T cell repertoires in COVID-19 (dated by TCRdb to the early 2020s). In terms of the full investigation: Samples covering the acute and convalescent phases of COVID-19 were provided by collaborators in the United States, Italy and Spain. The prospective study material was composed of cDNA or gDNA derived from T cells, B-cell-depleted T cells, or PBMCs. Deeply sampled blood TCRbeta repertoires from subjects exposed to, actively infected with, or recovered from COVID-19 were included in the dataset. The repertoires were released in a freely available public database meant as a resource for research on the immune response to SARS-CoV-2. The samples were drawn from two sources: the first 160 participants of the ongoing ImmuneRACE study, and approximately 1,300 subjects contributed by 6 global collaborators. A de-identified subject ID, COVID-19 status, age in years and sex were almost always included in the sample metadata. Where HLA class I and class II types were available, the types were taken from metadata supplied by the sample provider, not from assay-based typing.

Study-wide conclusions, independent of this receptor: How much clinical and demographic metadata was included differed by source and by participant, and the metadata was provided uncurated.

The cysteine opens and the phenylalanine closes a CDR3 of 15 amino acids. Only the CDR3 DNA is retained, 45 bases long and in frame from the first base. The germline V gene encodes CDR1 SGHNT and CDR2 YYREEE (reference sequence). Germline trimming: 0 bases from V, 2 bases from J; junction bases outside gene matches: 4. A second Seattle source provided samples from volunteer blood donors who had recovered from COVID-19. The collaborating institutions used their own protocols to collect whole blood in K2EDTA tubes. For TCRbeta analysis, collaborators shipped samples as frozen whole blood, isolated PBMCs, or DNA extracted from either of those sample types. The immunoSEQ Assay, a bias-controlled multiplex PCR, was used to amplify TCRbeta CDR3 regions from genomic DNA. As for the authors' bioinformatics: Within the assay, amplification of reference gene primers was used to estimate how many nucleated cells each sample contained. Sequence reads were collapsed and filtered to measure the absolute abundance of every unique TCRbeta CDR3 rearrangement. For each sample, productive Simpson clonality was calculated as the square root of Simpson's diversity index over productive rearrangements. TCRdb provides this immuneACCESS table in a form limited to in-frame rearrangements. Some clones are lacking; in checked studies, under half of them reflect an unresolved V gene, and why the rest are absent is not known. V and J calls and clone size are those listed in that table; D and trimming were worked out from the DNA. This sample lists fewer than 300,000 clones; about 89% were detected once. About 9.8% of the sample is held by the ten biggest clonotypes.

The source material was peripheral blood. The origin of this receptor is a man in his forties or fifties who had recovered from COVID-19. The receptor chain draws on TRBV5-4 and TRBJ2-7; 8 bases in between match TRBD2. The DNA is TGTGCCAGCAGCTTGGCAACTAGCGGAACCTACGAGCAGTACTTC. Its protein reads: CASSLATSGTYEQYF.